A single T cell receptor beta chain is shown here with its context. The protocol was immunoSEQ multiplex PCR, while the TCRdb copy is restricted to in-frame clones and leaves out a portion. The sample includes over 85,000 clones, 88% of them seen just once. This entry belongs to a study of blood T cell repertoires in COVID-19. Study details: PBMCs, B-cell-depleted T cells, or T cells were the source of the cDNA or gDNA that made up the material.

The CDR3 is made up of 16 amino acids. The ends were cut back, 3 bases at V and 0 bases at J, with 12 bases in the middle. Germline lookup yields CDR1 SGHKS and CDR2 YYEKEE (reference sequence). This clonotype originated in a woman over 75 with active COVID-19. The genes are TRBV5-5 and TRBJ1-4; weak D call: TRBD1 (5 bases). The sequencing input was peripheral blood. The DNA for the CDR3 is TGTGCCAGCAGCTCCTTCGGGGGTGCAACTAATGAAAAACTGTTTTTT. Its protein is CASSSFGGATNEKLFF.